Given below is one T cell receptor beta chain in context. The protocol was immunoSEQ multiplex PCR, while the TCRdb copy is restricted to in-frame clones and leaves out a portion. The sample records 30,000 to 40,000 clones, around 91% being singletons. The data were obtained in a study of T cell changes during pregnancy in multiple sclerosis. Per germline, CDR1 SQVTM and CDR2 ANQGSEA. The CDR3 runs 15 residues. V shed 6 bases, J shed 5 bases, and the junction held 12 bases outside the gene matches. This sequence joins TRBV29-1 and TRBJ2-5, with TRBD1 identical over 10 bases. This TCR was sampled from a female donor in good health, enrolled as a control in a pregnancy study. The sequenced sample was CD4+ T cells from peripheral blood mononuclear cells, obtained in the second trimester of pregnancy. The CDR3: CSVTLGGTGVETQYF. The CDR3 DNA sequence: TGCAGCGTGACCCTAGGGGGGACAGGGGTGGAGACCCAGTACTTC.